A single sample gave rise to the 31 T cell receptor beta chains below, sequenced in a study of T cell responses to AZD1222 COVID-19 vaccine. Assay used: immunoSEQ multiplex PCR; TCRdb lists only in-frame clones, some missing. The sample carries roughly 150,000 clones, approximately 93% recorded once. The input for sequencing was peripheral blood, taken 28 days after the second AZD1222 dose. All receptors come from an adult who received the AZD1222 COVID-19 vaccine.

V and J are TRBV28 and TRBJ1-6, with D unresolved. Germline V gene sequence: CDR1 MDHEN, CDR2 SYDVKM. CDR3 length: 17 amino acids. V lost 1 base and J lost 0, with 10 bases in between. Here the CDR3 DNA reads TGTGCCAGCAGTTTATCGGCACAGCTCTCCTATAATTCACCCCTCCACTTT. Translation: CASSLSAQLSYNSPLHF.

This clone was seen only once. This chain links TRBV24-1 with TRBJ2-5, with 7 nucleotides matching TRBD1. The germline V gene encodes CDR1 KGHDR and CDR2 SFDVKD. V lost 7 bases to trimming and J lost 2 bases; unmatched junction nucleotides: 3. This CDR3 contains 13 residues. The chain's CDR3 is CATSTGAQETQYF. CDR3 nucleotide sequence: TGTGCCACCAGCACAGGGGCACAAGAGACCCAGTACTTC.

The CDR3 sequence: CASSASPTQPTNEKLFF. CDR3 bases: TGTGCCAGCAGTGCTTCCCCGACACAGCCTACTAATGAAAAACTGTTTTTT. The chain recombines TRBV6-1 with TRBJ1-4, with unresolved D. V was trimmed by 4 bases and J by 2 bases, leaving 17 bases between them. The CDR3 sequence is 17 residues long. The germline gives CDR1 MNHNS, CDR2 SASEGT.

The chain links TRBV9 to TRBJ2-7; D not certain. This CDR3 contains 11 residues. V gave up 4 bases and J gave up 2 bases, with 4 bases separating them. Germline V gene sequence: CDR1 SGDLS, CDR2 YYNGEE. The CDR3 sequence is CASSSTYEQYF. The CDR3 DNA is TGTGCCAGCAGCTCCACCTACGAGCAGTACTTC. Full variable domain (outside the CDR3, taken from reference TRBV9 and TRBJ2-7): DSGVTQTPKHLITATGQRVTLRCSPRSGDLSVYWYQQSLDQGLQFLIQYYNGEERAKGNILERFSAQQFPDLHSELNLSSLELGDSALYFCASSSTYEQYFGPGTRLTVT.

A few counts support this clone. The chain has TRBV5-1 and TRBJ2-7, with 7 bases fitting TRBD2. The V gene end was trimmed by 1 base and the J gene end by 4 bases; junction bases not matched to a gene: 8. The CDR3 spans 15 residues. Germline V gene lookup returns CDR1 SGHRS and CDR2 YFSETQ. CDR3 protein: CASSLSSAGVYEQYF. For the CDR3, the DNA is TGCGCCAGCAGCTTGAGCTCGGCGGGAGTTTACGAGCAGTACTTC.

A few counts support this clone. The chain couples TRBV11-2 to TRBJ2-7; 9 positions agree with TRBD1. V lost 0 bases and J lost 0; bases outside the gene matches: 3. The CDR3 consists of 16 residues. Germline assignment: CDR1 SGHAT and CDR2 FQNNGV. The CDR3 protein is CASSLDRGQGSYEQYF. In DNA form, the CDR3 reads TGTGCCAGCAGCTTAGATCGGGGACAGGGCTCCTACGAGCAGTACTTC. Full variable domain (outside the CDR3, taken from reference TRBV11-2 and TRBJ2-7): EAGVAQSPRYKIIEKRQSVAFWCNPISGHATLYWYQQILGQGPKLLIQFQNNGVVDDSQLPKDRFSAERLKGVDSTLKIQPAKLEDSAVYLCASSLDRGQGSYEQYFGPGTRLTVT.

This chain connects TRBV6-6 to TRBJ1-5; D uncertain. Germline values: CDR1 MNHNY, CDR2 SVGAGI (reference sequence). Trimming cost V 7 bases and J 8 bases, with 12 bases left between them. The CDR3 extends over 12 amino acids. The CDR3 loop is CASTGRSKPQHF. The CDR3 region has the DNA TGTGCCAGCACCGGCCGCTCGAAGCCCCAGCATTTT.

The rearrangement links TRBV6-5 to TRBJ1-6; D is possibly TRBD1 (5 bases). The V gene lost 8 bases and the J gene lost 7 bases, with 18 bases spanning the gap. Germline-derived CDR1 and CDR2 are MNHEY and SVGAGI. The CDR3 runs to 15 residues. CDR3: CASGKTRDGNSPLHF. CDR3 coding DNA: TGTGCCAGCGGAAAGACCCGGGACGGGAATTCACCCCTCCACTTT.

The chain joins TRBV27 to TRBJ1-1; the D is unclear. The germline V gene encodes CDR1 MNHEY and CDR2 SMNVEV (reference sequence). The CDR3 contains 13 residues. With 8 bases removed from V and 1 base from J, the gap between germline ends came to 11 bases. The CDR3 reads CASRLVENTEAFF. The CDR3 coding sequence is TGTGCCAGCCGTCTTGTGGAGAACACTGAAGCTTTCTTT.

This clone has a single count. V and J are TRBV9 and TRBJ1-4, with D hard to call. The V and J ends lost 0 bases and 5 bases respectively, with 11 bases between them. CDR3 size: 15 residues. Germline CDR1 SGDLS, CDR2 YYNGEE. The CDR3, as DNA: TGTGCCAGCAGCGTAGGGAGAAGGTGGAATGAAAAACTGTTTTTT. This encodes CASSVGRRWNEKLFF.

The chain links TRBV6-5 to TRBJ2-7; 9 bases agree with TRBD2. Germline CDR1 MNHEY, CDR2 SVGAGI. The CDR3 extends over 15 amino acids. After removal of 6 bases from V and 4 bases from J, the junction contained 10 bases not matched to a gene. The CDR3 protein is CASRKRAGGSYEQYF. CDR3 DNA sequence: TGTGCCAGCAGGAAGCGAGCGGGGGGCTCTTACGAGCAGTACTTC.

V and J are TRBV28 and TRBJ2-7; perhaps TRBD1 as D (5 bases). Germline assignment: CDR1 MDHEN and CDR2 SYDVKM. V was trimmed by 5 bases and J by 0 bases, leaving 11 bases between them. CDR3 size: 14 residues. This chain's CDR3 is CASSMYDSSYEQYF. As DNA, the CDR3 is TGTGCCAGCAGTATGTATGACAGCTCCTACGAGCAGTACTTC.

This CDR3 is CARGGAGFAGGALLGPKETQYF. CDR3 DNA: TGTGCCAGGGGGGGTGCAGGATTTGCAGGAGGGGCTCTCCTAGGACCCAAAGAGACCCAGTACTTC. The rearrangement uses TRBV28 and TRBJ2-5, with D possibly being TRBD2 (6 bases). This CDR3 is built from 22 residues. The germline CDR1 and CDR2 sequences are MDHEN and SYDVKM. Trimming took 9 bases from V and 3 from J, leaving 41 bases between them.

The chain carries TRBV5-4 and TRBJ2-2; 9 bases line up with TRBD1. The CDR3 has 15 residues. Looked up from germline, CDR1 is SGHNT and CDR2 is YYREEE (reference sequence). V lost 4 bases to trimming and J lost 1 base; unmatched junction nucleotides: 2. The CDR3 bases are TGTGCCAGCAGCCAGACAGGGGGGAACACCGGGGAGCTGTTTTTT. This gives the protein CASSQTGGNTGELFF.

This chain joins TRBV28 and TRBJ2-1, with D hard to call. The CDR3 runs 16 residues. Trimming left V 3 bases short and J 4 bases short, with 16 bases between. The germline CDR1 and CDR2 sequences are MDHEN and SYDVKM. In DNA form, the CDR3 reads TGTGCCAGCAGTTTGAGGCGCCATTCCCTATACAATGAGCAGTTCTTC. Translated, it gives CASSLRRHSLYNEQFF.

The chain links TRBV27 to TRBJ1-2; D is ambiguous. Germline CDR1 is MNHEY and CDR2 is SMNVEV (reference sequence). The V gene lost 5 bases and the J gene lost 2 bases, with 9 bases spanning the gap. The CDR3 has 13 amino acids. DNA for the CDR3: TGTGCCAGCAGTCCCGGACGGAACTATGGCTACACCTTC. It codes for CASSPGRNYGYTF.

The chain carries TRBV2 and TRBJ2-7, with no clear D. The CDR3 loop spans 13 amino acids. V lost 5 bases and J lost 4, with 12 bases in between. Per germline, CDR1 SNHLY and CDR2 FYNNEI. CDR3 region: CASSSRAGYEQYF. DNA of the CDR3: TGTGCCAGCAGTTCCCGGGCTGGGTACGAGCAGTACTTC.

The CDR3 reads CAITSPGSNQPQHF. In nucleotides, the CDR3 is TGTGCCATCACGAGTCCTGGGAGCAATCAGCCCCAGCATTTT. This rearrangement joins TRBV10-3 to TRBJ1-5; D unclear. From germline, CDR1 is ENHRY and CDR2 SYGVKD. The CDR3 extends over 14 amino acids. Trimming removed 7 bases at V and 1 base at J, with 11 bases between.

The CDR3 protein is CASSLGPGRSNQPQHF. The CDR3 DNA reads as TGTGCCAGCAGCTTAGGGCCAGGGCGGAGCAATCAGCCCCAGCATTTT. The chain couples TRBV11-2 to TRBJ1-5; tentative D call: TRBD1 (5 bases). Per the germline V gene, CDR1 is SGHAT and CDR2 is FQNNGV. V was shortened by 1 base and J by 1 base, with 11 bases between the two germline ends. This CDR3 has 16 residues.

This clone has a handful of counts. V is TRBV6-1 and J is TRBJ2-4; D might be TRBD1 (5 bases). V was pared by 5 bases and J by 5 bases, with 10 bases between. Germline assignment: CDR1 MNHNS and CDR2 SASEGT. This CDR3 spans 13 amino acids. The CDR3 DNA reads TGTGCCAGCAGTTCTCTGACAGAAAACATTCAGTACTTC. It codes for CASSSLTENIQYF.

V and J are TRBV28 and TRBJ2-7, with D perhaps TRBD1 or TRBD2 (5 bases each). The germline CDR1 and CDR2 sequences are MDHEN and SYDVKM. This CDR3 is built from 16 residues. Trimming left V 8 bases short and J 4 bases short, with 24 bases between. The CDR3 protein is CASVSPGALDRYEQYF. The CDR3 nucleotides are TGTGCCAGCGTCTCCCCCGGGGCCTTGGATCGTTACGAGCAGTACTTC.

The J gene is TRBJ1-2, the V gene TRBV6-5; 7 bases agree with TRBD1. The V and J ends lost 8 bases and 3 bases, in that order; junction bases with no gene match: 6. Germline V lookup: CDR1 MNHEY, CDR2 SVGAGI. The CDR3 is made up of 13 amino acids. CDR3 loop: CASSGQTYYGYTF. CDR3 coding DNA: TGTGCCAGCTCGGGACAGACCTACTATGGCTACACCTTC.

This clone was recorded only once. The chain couples TRBV2 to TRBJ2-7; 11 bases agree with TRBD2. J was trimmed by 5 bases and V by 6 bases; bases with no gene match: 6. CDR3 length: 14 residues. Germline V CDR1 and CDR2: SNHLY, FYNNEI. CDR3 nucleotide sequence: TGTGCCAGCAGCTCCCTAGCGGGGGGAAACGAGCAGTACTTC. It specifies CASSSLAGGNEQYF.

This chain connects TRBV7-3 to TRBJ1-6; D perhaps matches TRBD1 (6 bases). CDR1 and CDR2 from the germline V gene are SGHTA and FQGTGA. The CDR3 covers 14 residues. The V and J ends lost 4 bases and 9 bases respectively, with 13 bases between them. CDR3 nucleotide sequence: TGTGCCAGCAGCTCCGGGACAACCGGTTCACCCCTCCACTTT. This gives the protein CASSSGTTGSPLHF.

V usage is TRBV19 and J usage is TRBJ1-1; 8 nucleotides agree with TRBD1. The V and J ends lost 5 bases and 6 bases, in that order; junction bases with no gene match: 14. The CDR3 loop spans 16 amino acids. Germline CDR1 reads LNHDA; CDR2 reads SQIVND (reference sequence). Here the CDR3 reads CASSAWTGRGLAEAFF. CDR3 in DNA: TGTGCCAGTAGTGCCTGGACAGGGCGTGGGTTAGCTGAAGCTTTCTTT.

The V gene is TRBV19, the J gene TRBJ2-7; TRBD1 aligns across 7 bases. CDR3 length: 14 amino acids. Trimming removed 5 bases from V and 5 bases from J; junction bases left unmatched: 9. The germline V gene encodes CDR1 LNHDA and CDR2 SQIVND (reference sequence). Written as DNA, the CDR3 is TGTGCCAGTAGTCCCGGGACAGAAAAACACGAGCAGTACTTC. Translated: CASSPGTEKHEQYF.

The sample holds a few counts of this clone. V gene TRBV4-1 combines with J gene TRBJ2-7; 8 bases are shared with TRBD2. This CDR3 is built from 15 residues. V gave up 3 bases and J gave up 3 bases; unmatched junction bases: 7. The germline CDR1 and CDR2 sequences are MGHRA and YSYEKL. The CDR3 DNA reads TGCGCCAGCAGCCAGATCTCGGGACTAGGCTACGAGCAGTACTTC. Translating gives CASSQISGLGYEQYF.

This clone occurred once. The chain employs TRBV19 and TRBJ1-1; 7 bases map to TRBD1. The CDR3 has 15 residues. V lost 7 bases and J lost 0; bases outside the gene matches: 8. Germline values: CDR1 LNHDA, CDR2 SQIVND (reference sequence). The CDR3 spells CASTKTGFLNTEAFF. CDR3 DNA: TGTGCCAGTACCAAGACAGGGTTTTTGAACACTGAAGCTTTCTTT.

The chain carries TRBV6-1 and TRBJ1-5, with D perhaps matching TRBD1 (5 bases). This CDR3 contains 17 residues. Trimming took off 2 bases at V and 3 bases at J, with 17 bases between the two ends. Per the germline V gene, CDR1 is MNHNS and CDR2 is SASEGT. CDR3 coding DNA: TGTGCCAGCAGTGAATGGGTTGGCAGGGTGGCCAATCAGCCCCAGCATTTT. It encodes CASSEWVGRVANQPQHF.

The chain carries TRBV7-2 and TRBJ2-1; D gene uncertain. Germline lookup yields CDR1 SGHTA and CDR2 FQGNSA. Trimming removed 4 bases from V and 4 bases from J, with 5 bases in between. The CDR3 is made up of 12 amino acids. CDR3 sequence (DNA): TGTGCCAGCAGCTACTTATACAATGAGCAGTTCTTC. Protein sequence: CASSYLYNEQFF.

The chain employs TRBV4-1 and TRBJ1-1, with D maybe TRBD1 (6 bases). The CDR3 totals 15 residues. Germline V gives CDR1 MGHRA, CDR2 YSYEKL. V lost 2 bases, J lost 4 bases, and 14 bases lay in between. CDR3 coding DNA: TGCGCCAGCAGCCAACAGGGCGAGGGGGTCACTGAAGCTTTCTTT. Its protein is CASSQQGEGVTEAFF.